The entry below describes one T cell receptor beta chain. This clone's antigen is unknown. Within one base of it there is no much larger clone, and no base qualities were kept. The CDR3, cysteine through phenylalanine, is 13 amino acids long. CDR3 DNA is the only sequence kept; it has 39 bases, read in frame from the first base. V gives up 0 bases and J gives up 14 bases, and the segment between their germline ends measures 14 bases. The germline V gene specifies SGHDN as CDR1 and FVKESK as CDR2. The data belong to a study of siplizumab effects on memory and regulatory T cells (dated by TCRdb to the late 2010s). Background on the whole study: The study examined how the anti-CD2 antibody siplizumab affects alloreactive T-cell subsets in allogeneic mixed lymphocyte reactions built from human PBMCs. Broad study findings and their caveats: Unstimulated naive T cells appeared to be more diverse than memory T cells, and naive cells seemed to make a substantial contribution to the alloresponse. The suppressive function of proliferating Tregs from siplizumab cultures was not functionally confirmed. Among mappable alloreactive CD4+ clones, the Treg-derived fraction averaged around 69% with siplizumab versus 25% to 30% in control reactions. For roughly 75-96% of proliferating CD4+ or CD8+ clones, no naive or memory phenotype could be assigned. The cumulative frequency of alloreactive sequences that could be traced back to unstimulated CD4+ memory T cells was significantly reduced by siplizumab. Because sequences below about 10^-5 frequency were poorly captured, only a minor fraction of alloreactive clones could be mapped to unstimulated subsets.

Receptor libraries were prepared by the immunoSEQ multiplex PCR assay. Approximately 100,000 TCR templates per sample were assayed on the deep sequencing platform. Genomic DNA extracted from sorted T cells was used for TCRbeta CDR3 sequencing. The authors processed their data as follows. The R programming language was used for the clonal analysis of the TCRbeta CDR3 data. Alloreactive CD4+ and CD8+ clones were identified by comparing unstimulated samples to CFSE-low samples taken after the reaction. By matching sequences to the repertoires of sorted unstimulated Treg and non-Treg cells, each alloreactive CD4+ clone was assigned a regulatory or non-regulatory origin. Entries here come from immuneACCESS through TCRdb and include only in-frame sequences with V and J called. Some clones fail to appear in such tables; in the studies checked, an unresolved V gene covers under half of the shortfall, and the cause of the remainder is unknown. V, J and clone size were drawn from that table, and D and trimming were deduced from the DNA. Here the sample has about 100,000 clones; roughly 93% occur a single time. Roughly 1.3% of the sample is in the top ten clones.

Sorted unstimulated T cells, along with proliferating T cells recovered from mixed lymphocyte reactions, underwent TCRbeta CDR3 sequencing. Fresh whole blood from ten HLA-typed healthy donors served as the source for isolating PBMCs. To map where alloreactive clones came from, unstimulated CD4+ non-regulatory T cells were FACS-sorted. Sequences were obtained from non-Treg CD4+ T cells sorted from blood. This specimen's cell subset or site label, interpreted: FACS-sorted unstimulated CD4+ non-regulatory T cells. The chain is encoded by TRBV14 joined to TRBJ2-1, with no D gene named confidently. This TCR was recovered from a human donor in good health. The CDR3 reads as follows: CASSQDLNHPKFF. At the DNA level, the sequence is TGTGCCAGCAGCCAAGATCTTAACCACCCGAAGTTCTTC.